The 10 T cell receptor beta chains below come from one sample, sequenced in a study of blood T cell repertoires in COVID-19. Assay: immunoSEQ multiplex PCR; the TCRdb copy retains only in-frame clones and omits some. The table records around 160,000 clones, around 89% of them present only once. The specimen sequenced was peripheral blood. These receptors were obtained from a man in his fifties or sixties with acute or convalescent COVID-19.

This clone was observed a single time. The CDR3 DNA is TGTGCCAGCAGCCCCCCCGGGGGTACTAATGAAAAACTGTTTTTT. Its protein product is CASSPPGGTNEKLFF. The V call is TRBV13, the J call TRBJ1-4; TRBD1 might be the D (5 bases). Germline V gene sequence: CDR1 PRHDT, CDR2 FYEKMQ (reference sequence). The CDR3 extends over 15 amino acids. The V gene lost 5 bases and the J gene lost 2 bases, with 12 bases spanning the gap.

V gene TRBV3-1 (or the pseudogene TRBV3-2) combines with J gene TRBJ1-2; D not certain. Germline loops: CDR1 LGHDT, CDR2 YNNKEL (reference sequence). The length of the CDR3 is 12 residues. V gave up 1 base and J gave up 8 bases, with 8 bases separating them. The CDR3, as DNA: TGTGCCAGCAGCCAAGGCCAGAGGGGCTACACCTTC. This codes for CASSQGQRGYTF.

The chain combines TRBV6-5 with TRBJ1-6, with D maybe TRBD1 (5 bases). In germline, CDR1 is MNHEY, CDR2 SVGAGI. This CDR3 spans 12 amino acids. With 10 bases removed from V and 3 bases from J, the gap between germline ends came to 7 bases. The CDR3 sequence is CATTGYNSPLHF. The CDR3 coding sequence is TGTGCCACCACAGGCTATAATTCACCCCTCCACTTT.

The rearrangement uses TRBV5-1 and TRBJ2-7; a possible D gene is TRBD1 (6 bases). Deletions cut 0 bases from V and 6 bases from J, with 10 bases between. The CDR3 has 13 residues. Germline V gives CDR1 SGHRS, CDR2 YFSETQ. The CDR3 bases are TGCGCCAGCAGCTTGGATCAGGGGCTCGAGCAGTACTTC. Translated, it gives CASSLDQGLEQYF.

The chain joins TRBV4-1 to TRBJ1-3, with 7 bases that match TRBD1. Germline CDR1 MGHRA, CDR2 YSYEKL. The CDR3 spans 17 residues. V was clipped by 0 bases and J by 1 base; unmatched bases: 6. The chain's CDR3 is CASSQESRGFSGNTIYF. DNA of the CDR3: TGCGCCAGCAGCCAAGAGAGCAGGGGGTTTTCTGGAAACACCATATATTTT.

The genes are TRBV3-1 (or the pseudogene TRBV3-2) and TRBJ2-1; TRBD2 is a possible D gene (6 bases). V lost 4 bases and J 5 bases, leaving 15 bases between the germline ends. The CDR3 runs to 15 residues. The germline V gene has CDR1 LGHDT and CDR2 YNNKEL (reference sequence). CDR3 loop: CASSPGSGRDNEQFF. The DNA of the CDR3 is TGTGCCAGCAGCCCCGGGAGCGGGCGAGACAATGAGCAGTTCTTC.

CDR3 loop: CASSPPGQGYVEQFF. In DNA form, the CDR3 reads TGTGCCAGCTCACCACCGGGACAGGGATACGTTGAGCAGTTCTTC. The chain links TRBV18 to TRBJ2-1; 9 bases line up with TRBD1. Germline trimming cut 0 bases from V and 9 bases from J; bases unmatched to any gene: 6. The germline V gene has CDR1 KGHSH and CDR2 LQKENI. The CDR3 runs to 15 residues.

This clone came up once. This rearrangement joins TRBV29-1 to TRBJ1-1, with 10 bases matching TRBD1. This CDR3 has 14 residues. Losses at the gene ends were 6 bases for V and 4 bases for J; bases not matched to a gene: 8. Looked up from germline, CDR1 is SQVTM and CDR2 is ANQGSEA. This chain's CDR3 is CSVPGTGVRTEAFF. For the CDR3, the DNA is TGCAGCGTCCCTGGGACAGGGGTTCGCACTGAAGCTTTCTTT. The full variable domain, with the rest looked up from reference TRBV29-1 and TRBJ1-1, is SAVISQKPSRDICQRGTSLTIQCQVDSQVTMMFWYRQQPGQSLTLIATANQGSEATYESGFVIDKFPISRPNLTFSTLTVSNMSPEDSSIYLCSVPGTGVRTEAFFGQGTRLTVV.

This clone was seen more than once but under ten times. This chain links TRBV14 with TRBJ1-5; D possibly corresponds to TRBD1 (5 bases). Germline CDR1 reads SGHDN; CDR2 reads FVKESK. V lost 1 base and J 1 base, leaving 8 bases between the germline ends. CDR3 length: 15 amino acids. The CDR3 DNA reads as TGTGCCAGCAGCCAAGGCCAGGGAAGCAATCAGCCCCAGCATTTT. The encoded protein is CASSQGQGSNQPQHF.

V and J are TRBV19 and TRBJ1-4; 10 bases line up with TRBD1. CDR3 size: 15 residues. Germline loops: CDR1 LNHDA, CDR2 SQIVND (reference sequence). V shed 5 bases and J 2 bases; nucleotides not matched to a gene: 2. As DNA, the CDR3 is TGTGCCAGTAGTCGACAGGGGGCGACTAATGAAAAACTGTTTTTT. Protein product: CASSRQGATNEKLFF.